This TCR beta chain comes out of a study of beta chain features in type 1 diabetes. Study results and limitations: There was a moderate but significant shortening of TCRB CDR3s in all four CD4+ subsets of Type 1 diabetes patients. Reduced insertions and increased deletions marked VDJ junctions in type 1 diabetes patients.

Expressed TCRB transcripts were sequenced because the isolated RNA had all been reverse transcribed beforehand. This table comes from immunoSEQ multiplex PCR, and its TCRdb copy is limited to in-frame clones, with some not included. This sample has 120,000 to 150,000 clones, with about 10% found just once. The trim removed 4 bases at V and 6 bases at J, leaving 6 bases unmatched. This CDR3 comprises 13 residues. CDR1 and CDR2 from the germline V gene are SQVTM and ANQGSEA. A note on this clone: Its antigen is unidentified.

The rearrangement links TRBV29-1 to TRBJ1-5; 7 bases agree with TRBD1. The origin of this receptor is a man between 18 and 35 years old in good health. The sample consisted of naive CD4+ T cells from blood. Written as DNA, the CDR3 is TGCAGCGTTGGACAGGGCGAGGGTCAGCCCCAGCATTTT. It specifies CSVGQGEGQPQHF.